The 5 T cell receptor beta chains in this list originate from one sample, sequenced in a study of T cell repertoires in cytomegalovirus infection. TCRdb processed the reads anew with MiXCR; each CDR3 protein has one entry. The sample holds approximately 200,000 distinct CDR3 sequences, 28% seen once. The sample taken for sequencing was PBMCs. These receptors came from a human donor in good health (CMV status not recorded). Some clones in this sample may be carry-over from other donors' samples.

This clonotype was observed a handful of times. J is TRBJ1-1 and V is TRBV6-2 or TRBV6-3; D call uncertain. The CDR3 has 12 residues. V was cut by 6 bases and J by 2 bases, with 7 bases left in between. Germline V gene sequence: CDR1 MNHEY, CDR2 SVGEGT. In DNA, the CDR3 is TGTGCCAGCAGCCACCGAAACACTGAAGCTTTCTTT. Translating it yields CASSHRNTEAFF.

The V gene is TRBV11-1, the J gene TRBJ1-4; D gene uncertain. This CDR3 has 14 amino acids. Per the germline V gene, CDR1 is SGHAT and CDR2 is FQDESV (reference sequence). V lost 3 bases and J 0 bases, leaving 5 bases between the germline ends. The CDR3 bases are TGTGCCAGCAGCTTCCGGCCAACTAATGAAAAACTGTTTTTT. It encodes CASSFRPTNEKLFF.

This clonotype has just one count. This could be a read error, since a much larger clone is one nucleotide away. The V call is TRBV7-9, the J call TRBJ2-5; D is unresolved. Germline V lookup: CDR1 SEHNR, CDR2 FQNEAQ (reference sequence). The CDR3 is 14 amino acids. The CDR3 protein is CASSPMLTQEIQYF. CDR3 bases: TGTGCCAGCAGCCCTATGCTTACTCAAGAGATCCAGTACTTC.

The rearrangement uses TRBV6-6 and TRBJ1-1; D unresolved. CDR3 length equals 15 residues. CDR1 MNHNY and CDR2 SVGAGI come from the germline V gene (reference sequence). The V end was cut by 0 bases, the J end by 5 bases, with 13 bases between. The chain's CDR3 is CASSYSGPRETEAFF. The DNA for the CDR3 is TGTGCCAGCAGTTACTCCGGGCCGAGGGAAACTGAAGCTTTCTTT.

The V and J genes are TRBV2 and TRBJ1-1; D gene ambiguous. V shed 6 bases and J shed 0 bases, with 8 bases lying between them. The CDR3 is 13 amino acids. Germline CDR1 is SNHLY and CDR2 is FYNNEI. The CDR3: CASSVEVNTEAFF. The CDR3 DNA follows: TGTGCCAGCAGCGTGGAGGTGAACACTGAAGCTTTCTTT.